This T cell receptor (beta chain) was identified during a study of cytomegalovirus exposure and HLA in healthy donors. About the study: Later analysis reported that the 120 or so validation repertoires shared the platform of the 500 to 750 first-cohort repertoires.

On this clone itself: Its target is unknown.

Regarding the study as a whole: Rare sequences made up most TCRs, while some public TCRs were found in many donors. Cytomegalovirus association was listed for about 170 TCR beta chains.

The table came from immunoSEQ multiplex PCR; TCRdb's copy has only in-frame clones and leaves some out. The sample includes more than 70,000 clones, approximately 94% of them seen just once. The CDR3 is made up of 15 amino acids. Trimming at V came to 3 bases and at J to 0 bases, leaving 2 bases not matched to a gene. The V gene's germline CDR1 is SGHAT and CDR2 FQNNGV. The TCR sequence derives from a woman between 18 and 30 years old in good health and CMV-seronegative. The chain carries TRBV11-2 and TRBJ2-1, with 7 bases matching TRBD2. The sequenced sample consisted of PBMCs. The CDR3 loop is CASSFGGGSYNEQFF. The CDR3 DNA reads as TGTGCCAGCAGCTTTGGCGGGGGCTCCTACAATGAGCAGTTCTTC. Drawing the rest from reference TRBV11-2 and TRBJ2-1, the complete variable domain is EAGVAQSPRYKIIEKRQSVAFWCNPISGHATLYWYQQILGQGPKLLIQFQNNGVVDDSQLPKDRFSAERLKGVDSTLKIQPAKLEDSAVYLCASSFGGGSYNEQFFGPGTRLTVL.